This passage covers 30 T cell receptor beta chains from one sample sequenced in a study of shared T cell receptors in the human thymus. Here immunoSEQ multiplex PCR was the method, and the copy in TCRdb shows in-frame clones only, minus some. The sample has 540,000 or so clones, about four fifths seen once. These sequences were also reported in another study, on human thymus T cells.

The material sequenced was thymocytes. Receptors originate from a boy under two years old with a congenital heart defect.

The rearrangement joins TRBV10-3 to TRBJ2-1; 7 nucleotides line up with TRBD2. Trimming cost V 4 bases and J 0 bases; bases outside gene matches: 3. Germline-derived CDR1 and CDR2 are ENHRY and SYGVKD. The CDR3 has 15 amino acids. As DNA, the CDR3 is TGTGCCATCAGTGGGGAGGGGAGCTCCTACAATGAGCAGTTCTTC. Protein: CAISGEGSSYNEQFF.

J is TRBJ2-1 and V is TRBV5-1; a weak D match, TRBD2 (5 bases). In germline, CDR1 is SGHRS, CDR2 YFSETQ. With 3 bases removed from V and 10 bases from J, the gap between germline ends came to 11 bases. The CDR3 is 12 amino acids. The CDR3 sequence: CASSSGSGEQFF. The CDR3 DNA is TGCGCCAGCAGCTCGGGGTCGGGCGAGCAGTTCTTC.

V usage is TRBV16 and J usage is TRBJ2-5; tentative D call: TRBD1 (8 bases). CDR3 length: 17 amino acids. From germline, CDR1 is KGHSY and CDR2 FQNENV. Trimming shortened V by 0 bases and J by 5 bases, and 19 bases separated the two germline ends. CDR3 region: CASSQSGSGDRTETQYF. The CDR3 region has the DNA TGTGCCAGCAGCCAATCGGGCAGCGGGGACAGGACGGAGACCCAGTACTTC. The full variable domain, its missing parts supplied by reference TRBV16 and TRBJ2-5, is GEEVAQTPKHLVRGEGQKAKLYCAPIKGHSYVFWYQQVLKNEFKFLISFQNENVFDETGMPKERFSAKCLPNSPCSLEIQATKLEDSAVYFCASSQSGSGDRTETQYFGPGTRLLVL.

The chain couples TRBV5-4 to TRBJ2-3, with TRBD2 matching 9 bases. Looked up from germline, CDR1 is SGHNT and CDR2 is YYREEE (reference sequence). Trimming cost V 0 bases and J 7 bases; bases outside gene matches: 9. The CDR3 runs to 16 residues. For the CDR3, the DNA is TGTGCCAGCAGCTTGGCCGGCGGGAGGGCCAGGAATACGCAGTATTTT. As protein: CASSLAGGRARNTQYF. Full variable domain (outside the CDR3, taken from reference TRBV5-4 and TRBJ2-3): ETGVTQSPTHLIKTRGQQVTLRCSSQSGHNTVSWYQQALGQGPQFIFQYYREEENGRGNFPPRFSGLQFPNYSSELNVNALELDDSALYLCASSLAGGRARNTQYFGPGTRLTVL.

The V gene is TRBV6-1, the J gene TRBJ2-6; perhaps TRBD2 as D (6 bases). The germline CDR1 and CDR2 sequences are MNHNS and SASEGT. Trimming shortened V by 4 bases and J by 0 bases, and 13 bases separated the two germline ends. The length of the CDR3 is 17 residues. CDR3 protein: CASSGGTDASGANVLTF. The CDR3 bases are TGTGCCAGCAGTGGCGGGACCGACGCCTCTGGGGCCAACGTCCTGACTTTC.

The V call is TRBV4-2, the J call TRBJ2-4, with 8 bases aligning to TRBD2. This CDR3 is 16 amino acids long. The V segment lost 1 base and the J segment 5 bases; nucleotides outside the gene matches: 7. The germline V gene encodes CDR1 LGHNA and CDR2 YNFKEQ. The CDR3 DNA sequence: TGTGCCAGCAGCCAAGTAGGAGCGGGAGTCCAAAACATTCAGTACTTC. Protein: CASSQVGAGVQNIQYF.

This clone has a handful of counts. This chain joins TRBV5-6 and TRBJ2-7, with 7 bases aligning to TRBD2. The CDR3 contains 15 residues. CDR1 is SGHDT, CDR2 YYEEEE, per germline. V was clipped by 1 base and J by 3 bases; unmatched bases: 7. CDR3 in amino acids: CASSLPAGPLYEQYF. The CDR3 DNA sequence: TGTGCCAGCAGCTTGCCAGCGGGGCCGCTCTACGAGCAGTACTTC.

This clone was counted a few times. This chain links TRBV7-2 with TRBJ2-1, with 9 bases that match TRBD1. This CDR3 is built from 12 residues. The germline V gene has CDR1 SGHTA and CDR2 FQGNSA. The V gene end was trimmed by 2 bases and the J gene end by 15 bases; junction bases not matched to a gene: 5. In nucleotides, the CDR3 is TGTGCCAGCAGCTTATCGGGACAGGGAGCGTTCTTC. Translating gives CASSLSGQGAFF.

This clone has a handful of counts. This chain links TRBV29-1 with TRBJ2-7, with a weak D call TRBD1 (5 bases). CDR3 length equals 11 residues. Germline values: CDR1 SQVTM, CDR2 ANQGSEA. V dropped 5 bases and J dropped 8 bases, with 13 bases sitting between them. The CDR3 sequence is CSVLRQGKQYF. CDR3 sequence (DNA): TGCAGCGTTCTAAGGCAGGGAAAGCAGTACTTC.

This sequence joins TRBV7-2 and TRBJ1-2; D unresolved. The V and J ends lost 5 bases and 6 bases respectively, with 13 bases between them. The germline V gene encodes CDR1 SGHTA and CDR2 FQGNSA. CDR3 length equals 13 residues. The CDR3 spells CASSPRGIHGYTF. The CDR3 bases are TGTGCCAGCAGCCCCAGAGGAATTCATGGCTACACCTTC.

The genes are TRBV6-5 and TRBJ2-7, with TRBD1 matching 10 bases. Germline V lookup: CDR1 MNHEY, CDR2 SVGAGI. The trim removed 5 bases at V and 2 bases at J, leaving 6 bases unmatched. The CDR3 has 15 amino acids. The CDR3 sequence: CASSPGTGVPYEQYF. CDR3 nucleotide sequence: TGTGCCAGCAGTCCCGGGACAGGGGTGCCCTACGAGCAGTACTTC.

The rearrangement joins TRBV6-5 to TRBJ2-5; 8 bases fit TRBD2. Germline V gene sequence: CDR1 MNHEY, CDR2 SVGAGI. The length of the CDR3 is 15 residues. Trimming cost V 4 bases and J 5 bases; bases outside gene matches: 9. In DNA, the CDR3 is TGTGCCAGCAGTTTCCTAGGACTAGCTAGGGAGACCCAGTACTTC. Amino acids: CASSFLGLARETQYF.

This sequence joins TRBV9 and TRBJ2-7; the D is unclear. V lost 3 bases to trimming and J lost 2 bases, with 15 bases between them. Germline loops: CDR1 SGDLS, CDR2 YYNGEE. The CDR3 length is 15 residues. CDR3 loop: CASSADNHVTYEQYF. As DNA, the CDR3 is TGTGCCAGCAGCGCCGACAACCATGTCACCTACGAGCAGTACTTC.

This clone was seen once. This chain joins TRBV19 and TRBJ2-1, with TRBD1 matching over 9 bases. Looked up from germline, CDR1 is LNHDA and CDR2 is SQIVND (reference sequence). This CDR3 is 15 amino acids long. V was pared by 6 bases and J by 5 bases, with 8 bases of the junction left unmatched. In nucleotides, the CDR3 is TGTGCCAGTAGGTTTTGGGACAGGGACCACAATGAGCAGTTCTTC. Its translation: CASRFWDRDHNEQFF.

Comments on this clone: The CDR3 does not close with the conserved phenylalanine or tryptophan, likely indicating a read error. The DNA is left out, because the CDR3 cannot be placed on it with certainty; the CDR3 is given as TCRdb lists it. The CDR3: CSASPTPS. This chain connects TRBV20-1 to TRBJ2-7; the tabulated D call, TRBD2, remains unverified against the DNA. Germline V gives CDR1 DFQATT, CDR2 SNEGSKA (reference sequence). Ends included, the CDR3 has 8 residues.

The genes are TRBV7-9 and TRBJ1-1; the D gene is possibly TRBD1 (5 bases). Germline V gives CDR1 SEHNR, CDR2 FQNEAQ (reference sequence). This CDR3 is built from 14 residues. V lost 1 base, J lost 3 bases, and 9 bases lay in between. The CDR3 protein is CASSLGGTDTEAFF. The CDR3, as DNA: TGTGCCAGCAGCTTAGGGGGCACGGACACTGAAGCTTTCTTT.

The chain carries TRBV27 and TRBJ1-2; D possibly corresponds to TRBD1 (5 bases). The CDR3 has 14 residues. Looked up from germline, CDR1 is MNHEY and CDR2 is SMNVEV (reference sequence). V shed 6 bases and J shed 7 bases, with 18 bases lying between them. DNA for the CDR3: TGTGCCAGCAGCCCCGGGACTTCAGAGGGTGGCTACACCTTC. Translating it yields CASSPGTSEGGYTF.

This chain connects TRBV5-4 to TRBJ2-1; no clear D. Germline lookup yields CDR1 SGHNT and CDR2 YYREEE (reference sequence). This CDR3 region has 12 residues. V shed 0 bases and J shed 9 bases, with 7 bases lying between them. The CDR3 nucleotides read TGTGCCAGCAGCTTGGCGAGTGGTGAGCAGTTCTTC. This gives the protein CASSLASGEQFF.

The CDR3 DNA is TGTGCCAGCAGCCCGGGACTTGACTACACCTTC. This sequence encodes CASSPGLDYTF. The chain is built from TRBV4-2 and TRBJ1-2; tentatively, D is TRBD1 (5 bases). With 4 bases removed from V and 10 bases from J, the gap between germline ends came to 10 bases. The CDR3 is made up of 11 amino acids. Germline values: CDR1 LGHNA, CDR2 YNFKEQ.

The CDR3 spells CASSQGTSGREKPNEQFF. DNA for the CDR3: TGCGCCAGCAGCCAAGGAACTAGCGGGAGGGAGAAACCCAATGAGCAGTTCTTC. The J gene is TRBJ2-1, the V gene TRBV4-1, with 13 positions matching TRBD2. J was trimmed by 6 bases and V by 1 base; bases with no gene match: 9. CDR1 MGHRA and CDR2 YSYEKL come from the germline V gene. The CDR3 totals 18 residues.

This chain connects TRBV7-2 to TRBJ1-5; a possible D gene is TRBD1 (6 bases). CDR1 and CDR2 from the germline V gene are SGHTA and FQGNSA. This CDR3 contains 17 residues. Trimming took off 1 base at V and 0 bases at J, with 13 bases between the two ends. The CDR3 here is CASSLGGQPYSNQPQHF. The CDR3 DNA is TGTGCCAGCAGCTTAGGCGGACAGCCCTATAGCAATCAGCCCCAGCATTTT.

V is TRBV28 and J is TRBJ1-1; the D gene is possibly TRBD1 (6 bases). Trimming removed 6 bases from V and 5 bases from J, with 13 bases in between. Per germline, CDR1 MDHEN and CDR2 SYDVKM. The CDR3 has 13 amino acids. The CDR3: CASRRGGGTEAFF. The CDR3 coding sequence is TGTGCCAGCAGACGGGGAGGGGGTACTGAAGCTTTCTTT.

V is TRBV7-9 and J is TRBJ2-7, with 7 bases identical to TRBD1. Unmatched junction bases numbered 1, after V lost 5 bases and J lost 3 bases. This CDR3 has 12 residues. Germline values: CDR1 SEHNR, CDR2 FQNEAQ (reference sequence). The DNA for the CDR3 is TGTGCCAGCAGCACAGGGGACTACGAGCAGTACTTC. It is translated as CASSTGDYEQYF.

The chain carries TRBV29-1 and TRBJ2-7; D perhaps matches TRBD2 (5 bases). This CDR3 has 12 residues. Per germline, CDR1 SQVTM and CDR2 ANQGSEA. The V end was cut by 6 bases, the J end by 2 bases, with 11 bases between. The CDR3, as DNA: TGCAGCGTAACCGGGATAACCTACGAGCAGTACTTC. Translated: CSVTGITYEQYF.

This rearrangement joins TRBV7-9 to TRBJ2-1, with a possible D match to TRBD2 (5 bases). Germline CDR1 is SEHNR and CDR2 is FQNEAQ (reference sequence). This CDR3 contains 13 residues. Deletions cut 1 base from V and 8 bases from J, with 9 bases between. The CDR3 bases are TGTGCCAGCAGCTTAGGGGTGCGGGATGAGCAGTTCTTC. Translated: CASSLGVRDEQFF.

This chain links TRBV11-3 with TRBJ2-7, with 8 nucleotides matching TRBD1. The germline V gene encodes CDR1 SGHNT and CDR2 YENEEA. The CDR3 loop spans 16 amino acids. The junction had 11 bases not matched to a gene; V was cut back by 4 bases and J by 3 bases. As DNA, the CDR3 is TGTGCCAGCAGCTCCCCGGACAGGGCCCATTACTACGAGCAGTACTTC. Protein: CASSSPDRAHYYEQYF.

The gene calls are TRBV18 and TRBJ2-2, with 14 bases fitting TRBD2. There are 18 residues in the CDR3. CDR1 and CDR2 from the germline V gene are KGHSH and LQKENI. V was pared by 2 bases and J by 6 bases, with 8 bases of the junction left unmatched. The CDR3, as DNA: TGTGCCAGCTCACCAATGACTAGCGGGAGGGCCAAGGCCGGGGAGCTGTTTTTT. Protein product: CASSPMTSGRAKAGELFF. The full variable domain, in which reference TRBV18 and TRBJ2-2 provide the parts outside the CDR3, is NAGVMQNPRHLVRRRGQEARLRCSPMKGHSHVYWYRQLPEEGLKFMVYLQKENIIDESGMPKERFSAEFPKEGPSILRIQQVVRGDSAAYFCASSPMTSGRAKAGELFFGEGSRLTVL.

This chain connects TRBV11-2 to TRBJ1-2; tentatively, D is TRBD1 (6 bases). The V gene's germline CDR1 is SGHAT and CDR2 FQNNGV. Trimming left V 4 bases short and J 4 bases short, with 10 bases between. The CDR3 has 13 amino acids. The CDR3 loop reads CASSSGGGYGYTF. In DNA form, the CDR3 reads TGTGCCAGCAGCTCGGGGGGCGGCTATGGCTACACCTTC.

J is TRBJ1-3 and V is TRBV13; D perhaps matches TRBD1 (5 bases). CDR3 size: 16 residues. V was pared by 2 bases and J by 0 bases, with 11 bases between. Germline V CDR1 and CDR2: PRHDT, FYEKMQ (reference sequence). The CDR3 here is CASSLTWTSSGNTIYF. CDR3 in DNA: TGTGCCAGCAGCTTAACGTGGACATCCTCTGGAAACACCATATATTTT.

The chain employs TRBV29-1 and TRBJ2-3; the D gene is possibly TRBD2 (5 bases). The V gene's germline CDR1 is SQVTM and CDR2 ANQGSEA. Trimming removed 4 bases at V and 10 bases at J, with 12 bases between. This CDR3 region has 11 residues. The CDR3 loop is CSVAPVEAQYF. Written as DNA, the CDR3 is TGCAGCGTTGCCCCTGTGGAGGCGCAGTATTTT.